This T cell receptor beta chain was sequenced during a study of OX40 agonist ivuxolimab in advanced cancers. Study conclusions and caveats: Near-lowest levels of clonal expansion characterized partial responders at 0.1-3.0 mg/kg. Expanded clones were, on average, more numerous among CD8+ T cells than CD4+.

People who had autoimmune disease history or systemic immunosuppression were excluded. A word on this clone: Its antigen is still unknown.

Libraries were prepared by immunoSEQ multiplex PCR; TCRdb keeps only in-frame clonotypes and omits some of them. The repertoire holds 65,000 to 75,000 clones, with 87% as singletons. Trimming cost V 10 bases and J 1 base, with 17 bases left between them. Germline V lookup: CDR1 MNHNY, CDR2 SVGAGI (reference sequence). The CDR3 has 15 residues. The sequences come from CD4+ or CD8+ T cells sorted from blood, collected in a trial of the OX40 agonist ivuxolimab. The clonotype originates from an adult with an advanced solid tumor such as melanoma, head and neck, liver or kidney cancer. The chain recombines TRBV6-6 with TRBJ2-1; perhaps TRBD2 as D (6 bases). The CDR3 is CATQAGTSSYNEQFF. In DNA, the CDR3 is TGTGCCACCCAGGCCGGGACTTCGTCCTACAATGAGCAGTTCTTC.